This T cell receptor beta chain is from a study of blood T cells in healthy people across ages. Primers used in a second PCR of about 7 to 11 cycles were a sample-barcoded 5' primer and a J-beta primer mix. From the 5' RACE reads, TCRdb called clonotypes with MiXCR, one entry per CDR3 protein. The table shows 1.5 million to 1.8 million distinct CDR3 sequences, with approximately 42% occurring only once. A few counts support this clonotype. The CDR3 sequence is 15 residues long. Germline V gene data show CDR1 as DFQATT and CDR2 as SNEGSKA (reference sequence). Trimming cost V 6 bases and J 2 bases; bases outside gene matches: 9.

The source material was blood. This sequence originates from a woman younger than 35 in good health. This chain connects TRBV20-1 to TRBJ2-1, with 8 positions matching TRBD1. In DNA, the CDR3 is TGCAGTGCCCATGGACAGGGAATCCCCTACAATGAGCAGTTCTTC. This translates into CSAHGQGIPYNEQFF.